This TCR beta chain is drawn from a study of T-cell reconstitution after alpha-beta-depleted transplantation in children. Whole-study findings and limits: By about two months after transplant, alpha-beta T cells reportedly arose from several hundred graft clones that had expanded. The study traced high day-60 TCRbeta diversity in some patients to surviving recipient T cells and thymic progenitors. It was newly produced T cells that mostly accounted for T-cell counts and diversity one year after transplant.

The V gene's germline CDR1 is SGHRS and CDR2 YFSETQ. The length of the CDR3 is 14 residues. The ends were cut back, 4 bases at V and 10 bases at J, with 15 bases in the middle. This clonotype has ten or more counts. What it binds is unknown. Unique molecular identifiers featured in how the TCRbeta library was prepared. Via MiXCR, TCRdb re-called the PCR reads, giving one row per CDR3 protein. This sample has about 20,000 distinct CDR3 sequences, with 10% to 15% found just once. The rearrangement joins TRBV5-1 to TRBJ1-6; D gene unclear. The sample here was PBMCs, mostly from graft donor cells, taken 60 days after TCRalphabeta/CD19-depleted stem cell transplant. This receptor was identified in a female patient aged 2-15 years who had a stem cell transplant for congenital amegakaryocytic thrombocytopenia, so the T cells may come from the graft donor. CDR3: CASSPTGLRSPLHF. The CDR3 bases are TGCGCCAGCAGCCCAACTGGTCTACGATCACCCCTCCACTTT.